This TCR beta chain was recovered during a study of T cell clones after liver transplantation. Study as a whole: In this trial, immunosuppression withdrawal was attempted within 2 years of liver transplant. A pre-transplant mixed lymphocyte reaction with TCRbeta sequencing defined graft-donor-reactive clones followed in post-transplant blood. Patients counted as tolerant after at least one year off all immunosuppression, enzymes not exceeding twice normal. Pre-transplant mixed lymphocyte reactions yielded third-party-reactive TCRbeta sequences as comparators for graft-donor-reactive sequences.

Some clones are missing from TCRdb's copy, which holds only in-frame ones; the method was immunoSEQ multiplex PCR. In the table there are around 120,000 clones, 75% to 95% of which are singletons. The germline CDR1 and CDR2 sequences are MNHEY and SVGAGI. Trimming took 0 bases from V and 8 from J, leaving 8 bases between them. The CDR3 spans 13 residues. This sample comprised CD4+ T cells from blood, obtained 12 months after liver transplant. This rearrangement joins TRBV6-5 to TRBJ2-1, with unresolved D. This receptor was obtained from a human patient who received a liver transplant. The graft donor may be the source of some T cells. CDR3 nucleotide sequence: TGTGCCAGCAGTTACTCGGTCAGTCATGAGCAGTTCTTC. Protein sequence: CASSYSVSHEQFF.